The entry below describes one T cell receptor beta chain. Its antigen remains unidentified. This sample is drawn from a study of T cell repertoires in cytomegalovirus infection. J lost 7 bases, V lost 11 bases, and 10 bases had no gene match. The length of the CDR3 is 15 residues. The germline gives CDR1 MNHNY, CDR2 SVGAGI (reference sequence). TCRdb reanalysed the reads using MiXCR and keeps one entry per CDR3 protein. The table records about 900,000 distinct CDR3 sequences, around a third of them present only once. Sequenced material: cultured CD8+ T cells from PBMCs, taken from culture after CMV antigen stimulation. This rearrangement joins TRBV6-6 to TRBJ2-1; 14 nucleotides align to TRBD2. The source of this sequence is a human donor in good health (CMV status not recorded). Some clones in this sample may be carry-over from other donors' samples. Written as DNA, the CDR3 is TGTGCCGTCCTCCCGAGGACTAGCGGGGGGAATGAGCAGTTCTTC. Residues: CAVLPRTSGGNEQFF.